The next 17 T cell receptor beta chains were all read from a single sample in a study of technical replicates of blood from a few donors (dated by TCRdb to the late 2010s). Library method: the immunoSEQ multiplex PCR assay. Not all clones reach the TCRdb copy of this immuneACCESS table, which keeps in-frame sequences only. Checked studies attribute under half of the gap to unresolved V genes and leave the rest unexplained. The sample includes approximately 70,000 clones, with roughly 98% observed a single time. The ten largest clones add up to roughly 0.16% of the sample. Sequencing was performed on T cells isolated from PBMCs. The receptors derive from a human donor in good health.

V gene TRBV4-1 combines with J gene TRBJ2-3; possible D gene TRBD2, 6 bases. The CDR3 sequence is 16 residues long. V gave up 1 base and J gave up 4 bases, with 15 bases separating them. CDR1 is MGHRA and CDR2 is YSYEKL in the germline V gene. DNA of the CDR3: TGCGCCAGCAGCCAAGGGACTACCAACCTCGCAGATACGCAGTATTTT. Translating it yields CASSQGTTNLADTQYF.

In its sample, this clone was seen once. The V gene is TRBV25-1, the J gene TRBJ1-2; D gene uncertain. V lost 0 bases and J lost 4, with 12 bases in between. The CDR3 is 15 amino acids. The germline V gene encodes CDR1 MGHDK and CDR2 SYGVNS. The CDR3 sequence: CASSEYMGATYGYTF. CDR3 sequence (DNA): TGTGCCAGCAGTGAATATATGGGCGCCACCTATGGCTACACCTTC.

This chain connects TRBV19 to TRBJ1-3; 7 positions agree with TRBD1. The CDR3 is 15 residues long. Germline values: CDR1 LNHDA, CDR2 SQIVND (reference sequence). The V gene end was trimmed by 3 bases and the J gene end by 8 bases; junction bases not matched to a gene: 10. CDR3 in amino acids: CASSIRARGKDTIYF. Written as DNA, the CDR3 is TGTGCCAGTAGTATCCGGGCCAGGGGGAAGGACACCATATATTTT.

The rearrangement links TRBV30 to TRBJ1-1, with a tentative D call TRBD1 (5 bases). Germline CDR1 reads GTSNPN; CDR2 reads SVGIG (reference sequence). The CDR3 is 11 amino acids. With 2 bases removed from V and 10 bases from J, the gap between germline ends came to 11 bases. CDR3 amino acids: CAWSRPDRAFF. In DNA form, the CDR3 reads TGTGCCTGGAGTAGACCTGACAGAGCTTTCTTT. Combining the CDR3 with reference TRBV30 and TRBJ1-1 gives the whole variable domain SQTIHQWPATLVQPVGSPLSLECTVEGTSNPNLYWYRQAAGRGLQLLFYSVGIGQISSEVPQNLSASRPQDRQFILSSKKLLLSDSGFYLCAWSRPDRAFFGQGTRLTVV.

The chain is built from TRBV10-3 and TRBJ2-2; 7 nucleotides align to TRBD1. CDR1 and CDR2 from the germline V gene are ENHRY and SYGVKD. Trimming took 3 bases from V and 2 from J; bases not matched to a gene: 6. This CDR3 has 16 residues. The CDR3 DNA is TGTGCCATCAGTGAAACGGGACAGCTTAACACCGGGGAGCTGTTTTTT. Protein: CAISETGQLNTGELFF.

In DNA, the CDR3 is TGCGCCAGCAGCCAAGGACAGGGAAAGACTGAAGCTTTCTTT. Its protein is CASSQGQGKTEAFF. The gene calls are TRBV4-1 and TRBJ1-1; 7 bases align to TRBD1. V shed 1 base, J shed 5 bases, and the junction held 4 bases outside the gene matches. CDR1 and CDR2 from the germline V gene are MGHRA and YSYEKL. The CDR3 is 14 amino acids.

As DNA, the CDR3 is TGTGCCAGCACCCATTGGGCCCCAGCGGGAGGCTCCTACGAGCAGTACTTC. It translates to CASTHWAPAGGSYEQYF. The chain couples TRBV13 to TRBJ2-7; 9 bases are a match to TRBD2. CDR1 PRHDT and CDR2 FYEKMQ come from the germline V gene (reference sequence). The CDR3 consists of 17 residues. The J segment lost 0 bases and the V segment lost 7 bases, leaving 13 bases of the junction unmatched.

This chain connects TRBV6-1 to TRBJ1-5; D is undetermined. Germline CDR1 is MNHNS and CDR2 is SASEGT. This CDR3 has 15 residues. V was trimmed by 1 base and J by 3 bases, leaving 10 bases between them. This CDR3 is CASSEDVGINQPQHF. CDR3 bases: TGTGCCAGCAGTGAAGACGTTGGCATCAATCAGCCCCAGCATTTT.

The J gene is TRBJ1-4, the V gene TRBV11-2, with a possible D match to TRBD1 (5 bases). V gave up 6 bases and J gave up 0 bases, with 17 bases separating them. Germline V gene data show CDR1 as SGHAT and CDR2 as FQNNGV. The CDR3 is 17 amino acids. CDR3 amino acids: CASRFRGGSATNEKLFF. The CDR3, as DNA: TGTGCCAGCAGGTTTCGCGGGGGATCGGCAACTAATGAAAAACTGTTTTTT.

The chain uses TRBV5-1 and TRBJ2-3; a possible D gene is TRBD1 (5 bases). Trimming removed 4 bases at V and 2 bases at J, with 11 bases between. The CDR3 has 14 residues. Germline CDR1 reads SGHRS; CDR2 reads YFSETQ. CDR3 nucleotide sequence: TGCGCCAGCAGCAATGGACACACCACAGATACGCAGTATTTT. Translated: CASSNGHTTDTQYF.

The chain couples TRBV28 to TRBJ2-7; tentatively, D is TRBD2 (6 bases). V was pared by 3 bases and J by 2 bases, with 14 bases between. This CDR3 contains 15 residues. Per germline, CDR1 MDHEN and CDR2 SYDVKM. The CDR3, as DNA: TGTGCCAGCAGTTTGGAGGGAGTTCCCCCCTACGAGCAGTACTTC. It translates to CASSLEGVPPYEQYF.

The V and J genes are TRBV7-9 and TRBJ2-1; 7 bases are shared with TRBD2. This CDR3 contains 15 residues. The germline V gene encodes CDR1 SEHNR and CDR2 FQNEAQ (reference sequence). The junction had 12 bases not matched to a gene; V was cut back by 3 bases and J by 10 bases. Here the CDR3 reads CASSLALAENKEQFF. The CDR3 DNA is TGTGCCAGCAGCTTGGCCCTAGCGGAAAATAAAGAGCAGTTCTTC.

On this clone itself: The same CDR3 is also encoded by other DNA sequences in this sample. The CDR3 protein is CASSPGLITDTQYF. CDR3 DNA sequence: TGTGCCAGCAGTCCGGGGTTAATCACAGATACGCAGTATTTT. The chain recombines TRBV6-5 with TRBJ2-3, with D perhaps matching TRBD2 (5 bases). CDR1 and CDR2 from the germline V gene are MNHEY and SVGAGI. Trimming removed 5 bases from V and 2 bases from J, with 11 bases in between. The CDR3 consists of 14 residues.

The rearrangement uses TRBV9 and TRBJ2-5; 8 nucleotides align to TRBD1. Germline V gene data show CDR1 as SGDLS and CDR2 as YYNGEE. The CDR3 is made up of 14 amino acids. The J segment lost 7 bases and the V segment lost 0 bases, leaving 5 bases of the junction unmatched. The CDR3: CASSVAGTGGTQYF. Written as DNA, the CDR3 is TGTGCCAGCAGCGTAGCCGGGACAGGCGGGACCCAGTACTTC.

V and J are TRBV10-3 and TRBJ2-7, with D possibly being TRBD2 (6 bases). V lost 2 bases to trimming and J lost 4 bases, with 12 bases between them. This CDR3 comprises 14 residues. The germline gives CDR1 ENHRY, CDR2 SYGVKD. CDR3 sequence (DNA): TGTGCCATCAGTGAGGGGGGGTCAAGATACGAGCAGTACTTC. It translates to CAISEGGSRYEQYF.

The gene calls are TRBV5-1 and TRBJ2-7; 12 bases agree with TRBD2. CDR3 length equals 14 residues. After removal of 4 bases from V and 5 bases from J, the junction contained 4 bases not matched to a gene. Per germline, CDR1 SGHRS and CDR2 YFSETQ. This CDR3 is CASSLGLAGHEQYF. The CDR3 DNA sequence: TGCGCCAGCAGCCTAGGACTAGCGGGACACGAGCAGTACTTC.

The chain's CDR3 is CAWNPDRGQQSPLHF. The CDR3 DNA is TGTGCCTGGAATCCCGACAGGGGGCAACAGTCACCCCTCCACTTT. This chain connects TRBV30 to TRBJ1-6; 10 bases are a match to TRBD1. Germline values: CDR1 GTSNPN, CDR2 SVGIG (reference sequence). This CDR3 region has 15 residues. J gave up 10 bases and V 4 bases, and 10 bases lay outside the gene matches.